A selection of T cell receptor beta chains follows, all from one sample in a study of T cells of healthy individuals. TCRdb re-called the 5' RACE reads with MiXCR, one entry per CDR3 protein. Of about 60,000 distinct CDR3 sequences in the sample, about 16% were seen once. Receptors originate from a human donor in good health. Each CDR3 is given with its conserved first and last residue. The D gene is left open where the match is weak. Only part of the rows carry a size: once, few, many, or a class if the clone is expanded.

TRBV12-3/TRBV12-4	.	TRBJ2-1	.	CASSFGMYEQFF	TGTGCCAGCAGTTTCGGAATGTATGAGCAGTTCTTC
TRBV5-5	many	TRBJ2-3	.	CASSLTGSLITDTQYF	TGTGCCAGCAGCTTGACTGGGTCACTTATCACAGATACGCAGTATTTT
TRBV20-1	few	TRBJ2-7	.	CSARERDALYEQYF	TGCAGTGCTAGAGAAAGGGATGCTCTCTACGAGCAGTACTTC
TRBV29-1	many	TRBJ2-5	TRBD2	CSVAGGAGGPTETQYF	TGCAGCGTGGCTGGGGGAGCGGGAGGGCCCACAGAGACCCAGTACTTC
TRBV2	.	TRBJ2-3	.	CASRGVWAGRKADTQYF	TGTGCCAGCAGGGGGGTCTGGGCGGGGCGGAAAGCAGATACGCAGTATTTT
TRBV5-1	.	TRBJ2-5	TRBD2	CASRRSTSGRGGETQYF	TGCGCCAGCAGAAGATCGACTAGCGGGAGAGGGGGAGAGACCCAGTACTTC
TRBV9	.	TRBJ1-3	.	CASSIGGGFSGNTIYF	TGTGCCAGCAGCATTGGGGGGGGTTTCTCTGGAAACACCATATATTTT
TRBV11-2	few	TRBJ1-2	.	CASSSLDSSYGYTF	TGTGCCAGCAGCTCGTTGGACAGTTCGTATGGCTACACCTTC
TRBV27	many	TRBJ2-3	TRBD1	CASSWQGGTDTQYF	TGTGCCAGCAGTTGGCAGGGGGGCACAGATACGCAGTATTTT
TRBV6-1	once	TRBJ2-2	.	CASSEPAGSTGELFF	TGTGCCAGCAGTGAGCCGGCCGGAAGCACCGGGGAGCTGTTTTTT
TRBV12-3/TRBV12-4	many	TRBJ2-2	TRBD1	CASKPGQGTGELFF	TGTGCCAGCAAGCCGGGACAGGGTACCGGGGAGCTGTTTTTT
TRBV28	many	TRBJ1-4	.	CAGTAGANEKLFF	TGTGCCGGGACTGCAGGGGCTAATGAAAAACTGTTTTTT
TRBV7-9	few	TRBJ1-5	.	CASSSQGGDQPQHF	TGTGCCAGCAGCTCTCAGGGTGGGGATCAGCCCCAGCATTTT
TRBV7-2	.	TRBJ1-5	TRBD1	CASSPGGASNQPQHF	TGTGCCAGCAGCCCAGGGGGAGCTAGCAATCAGCCCCAGCATTTT
TRBV6-6	.	TRBJ2-1	TRBD2	CASSYSLSGSRHNEQFF	TGTGCCAGCAGTTACTCGCTCAGCGGGAGTCGACACAATGAGCAGTTCTTC
TRBV6-2/TRBV6-3	.	TRBJ2-1	.	CASSYPDPDQFF	TGTGCCAGCAGTTACCCGGACCCGGACCAGTTCTTC
TRBV12-5	few	TRBJ2-7	.	CASGFFGSYEQYF	TGTGCTAGTGGTTTTTTCGGCTCCTACGAGCAGTACTTC
TRBV9	many	TRBJ2-7	TRBD2	CASSPGLAVYEQYF	TGTGCCAGCAGTCCGGGACTAGCGGTCTACGAGCAGTACTTC
TRBV19	once	TRBJ1-5	.	CASSVPNQPQHF	TGTGCCAGTAGTGTCCCGAATCAGCCCCAGCATTTT